The 32 T cell receptor beta chains below were found in one sample sequenced in a study of T cells after yellow fever vaccination. TCRdb re-called the 5' RACE reads through MiXCR, storing one row per CDR3 protein. The sample has approximately 340,000 distinct CDR3 sequences; roughly 8.7% are singletons. The input for sequencing was PBMCs, taken on the day of the first yellow fever vaccination. Source of these receptors: a young man who received the YFV17D yellow fever vaccine.

Here the CDR3 DNA reads TGTGCCAGCAGTTACTCGGCGGGGGACGAGCAGTACTTC. It is translated as CASSYSAGDEQYF. The rearrangement uses TRBV6-5 and TRBJ2-7, with TRBD2 matching over 7 bases. CDR3 size: 13 residues. V trimming: 0 bases; J trimming: 5 bases; junction bases outside the gene matches: 1. Germline values: CDR1 MNHEY, CDR2 SVGAGI.

This clonotype was counted ten times or more. This sequence joins TRBV6-5 and TRBJ1-1, with a weak D call TRBD1 (5 bases). V lost 5 bases, J lost 0 bases, and 13 bases lay in between. Germline CDR1 reads MNHEY; CDR2 reads SVGAGI. The CDR3 loop spans 15 amino acids. CDR3 protein: CASSHGGGMNTEAFF. The CDR3 nucleotides read TGTGCCAGCAGTCACGGGGGGGGTATGAACACTGAAGCTTTCTTT.

This clonotype was seen a few times. The chain carries TRBV4-1 and TRBJ2-3; 7 positions agree with TRBD2. V was pared by 5 bases and J by 2 bases, with 10 bases of the junction left unmatched. Germline V gene lookup returns CDR1 MGHRA and CDR2 YSYEKL. This CDR3 region has 16 residues. The CDR3 DNA reads TGCGCCAGCAGCGGCGGGGGACGACCTAACACAGATACGCAGTATTTT. This gives the protein CASSGGGRPNTDTQYF.

V and J are TRBV15 and TRBJ2-2, with D uncertain. Trimming removed 0 bases from V and 5 bases from J, with 7 bases in between. This CDR3 is 14 amino acids long. Germline CDR1 is LNHNV and CDR2 is YYDKDF (reference sequence). The CDR3 region has the DNA TGTGCCACCAGCAGAGATTGGGATACCGGGGAGCTGTTTTTT. Translated: CATSRDWDTGELFF.

The V gene is TRBV30, the J gene TRBJ2-7; perhaps TRBD2 as D (6 bases). The V end lost 3 bases, the J end lost 2 bases, and 8 bases lay between the germline ends. Germline CDR1 is GTSNPN and CDR2 is SVGIG (reference sequence). There are 12 residues in the CDR3. The CDR3 region is CAWSGGPYEQYF. CDR3 bases: TGTGCCTGGAGCGGGGGACCCTACGAGCAGTACTTC. Together with reference TRBV30 and TRBJ2-7, the CDR3 gives the full variable domain: SQTIHQWPATLVQPVGSPLSLECTVEGTSNPNLYWYRQAAGRGLQLLFYSVGIGQISSEVPQNLSASRPQDRQFILSSKKLLLSDSGFYLCAWSGGPYEQYFGPGTRLTVT.

The chain joins TRBV12-3 or TRBV12-4 to TRBJ1-1; no clear D. This CDR3 is 13 amino acids long. Trimming removed 1 base from V and 7 bases from J, with 10 bases in between. This CDR3 reads CASSLEVAGEAFF. DNA of the CDR3: TGTGCCAGCAGTTTAGAAGTAGCAGGTGAAGCTTTCTTT.

In its sample, this clonotype was seen many times. The chain combines TRBV9 with TRBJ2-1; no clear D gene. The CDR3 covers 14 residues. V shed 5 bases and J shed 0 bases, with 9 bases lying between them. CDR1 SGDLS and CDR2 YYNGEE come from the germline V gene. Here the CDR3 DNA reads TGTGCCAGCAGACCCCTGAGCTCCTACAATGAGCAGTTCTTC. This encodes CASRPLSSYNEQFF.

The V and J genes are TRBV12-3 or TRBV12-4 and TRBJ1-1; possibly TRBD1 for D (5 bases). The CDR3 covers 14 residues. V lost 6 bases to trimming and J lost 3 bases, with 14 bases between them. The CDR3 nucleotides read TGTGCCAGCAGGGACCCTGGGGGGGACACTGAAGCTTTCTTT. Its protein is CASRDPGGDTEAFF.

The chain is built from TRBV29-1 and TRBJ2-5; 13 bases agree with TRBD2. There are 14 residues in the CDR3. V lost 6 bases, J lost 0 bases, and 1 base stayed unmatched. Per germline, CDR1 SQVTM and CDR2 ANQGSEA. CDR3 in DNA: TGCAGCGTAGGACTAGCGGGGGACCAAGAGACCCAGTACTTC. Translated, it gives CSVGLAGDQETQYF. Full variable domain (rest looked up from reference TRBV29-1 and TRBJ2-5): SAVISQKPSRDICQRGTSLTIQCQVDSQVTMMFWYRQQPGQSLTLIATANQGSEATYESGFVIDKFPISRPNLTFSTLTVSNMSPEDSSIYLCSVGLAGDQETQYFGPGTRLLVL.

This clonotype was observed a handful of times. The chain is built from TRBV7-2 and TRBJ2-7, with 8 bases that match TRBD1. The junction had 6 bases not matched to a gene; V was cut back by 3 bases and J by 5 bases. This CDR3 region has 14 residues. The germline V gene encodes CDR1 SGHTA and CDR2 FQGNSA. CDR3 sequence (DNA): TGTGCCAGCAGCTTGGACAGGGAGAGCGACGAGCAGTACTTC. This sequence encodes CASSLDRESDEQYF.

J is TRBJ2-7 and V is TRBV20-1, with 9 bases aligning to TRBD1. Germline trimming cut 6 bases from V and 5 bases from J; bases unmatched to any gene: 5. The CDR3 totals 12 residues. The germline V gene encodes CDR1 DFQATT and CDR2 SNEGSKA (reference sequence). In DNA, the CDR3 is TGCAGTGCCAAGACAGGGGGACACGAGCAGTACTTC. Amino acid sequence: CSAKTGGHEQYF.

Only a few counts were recorded for this clonotype. The gene calls are TRBV27 and TRBJ1-5, with D unresolved. CDR1 and CDR2 from the germline V gene are MNHEY and SMNVEV (reference sequence). Between the trimmed V and J ends, which lost 5 bases and 7 bases, there was a span of 9 bases. CDR3 length equals 12 residues. The CDR3 loop is CASSAPGQPQHF. Here the CDR3 DNA reads TGTGCCAGCAGTGCCCCGGGGCAGCCCCAGCATTTT.

This clonotype has a handful of counts. The gene calls are TRBV7-2 and TRBJ2-5; TRBD1 or TRBD2 may be the D gene (5 bases each). V was trimmed by 5 bases and J by 3 bases, leaving 16 bases between them. Germline CDR1 is SGHTA and CDR2 is FQGNSA. The CDR3 runs to 15 residues. CDR3 sequence reads: CASSLGAREKETQYF. The CDR3 nucleotides are TGTGCCAGCAGCCTTGGGGCACGGGAAAAAGAGACCCAGTACTTC.

This clonotype was seen more than once but under ten times. The V and J genes are TRBV30 and TRBJ2-3, with 8 bases matching TRBD2. Trimming at V came to 4 bases and at J to 2 bases, leaving 8 bases not matched to a gene. Germline V gene lookup returns CDR1 GTSNPN and CDR2 SVGIG (reference sequence). The CDR3 sequence is 15 residues long. CDR3 sequence: CAWKKGSGATDTQYF. DNA of the CDR3: TGTGCCTGGAAAAAGGGTAGCGGGGCCACAGATACGCAGTATTTT.

The rearrangement links TRBV28 to TRBJ2-7; D is perhaps TRBD1 or TRBD2 (6 bases each). With 8 bases removed from V and 2 bases from J, the gap between germline ends came to 13 bases. The germline gives CDR1 MDHEN, CDR2 SYDVKM. This CDR3 comprises 13 residues. DNA for the CDR3: TGTGCCAGCGGGGGGCTGGGTCCCTACGAGCAGTACGTC. Protein product: CASGGLGPYEQYV.

The chain links TRBV4-1 to TRBJ2-7; D is perhaps TRBD2 (5 bases). The CDR3 has 15 residues. Trimming shortened V by 4 bases and J by 1 base, and 14 bases separated the two germline ends. In germline, CDR1 is MGHRA, CDR2 YSYEKL. The CDR3 DNA sequence: TGCGCCAGCAGCCTCCTCCCGGGAAAATCCTACGAGCAGTACTTC. This codes for CASSLLPGKSYEQYF.

The chain carries TRBV5-1 and TRBJ1-2; 7 bases align to TRBD1. The length of the CDR3 is 16 residues. The V gene's germline CDR1 is SGHRS and CDR2 YFSETQ. Losses at the gene ends were 3 bases for V and 8 bases for J; bases not matched to a gene: 16. DNA for the CDR3: TGCGCCAGCAGCTATGACCTACGGGACAGCCGTAAGGGCTACACCTTC. Encoded protein: CASSYDLRDSRKGYTF.

This clonotype was detected a few times. The chain joins TRBV20-1 to TRBJ1-6; TRBD1 agrees at 7 bases. Germline V gene sequence: CDR1 DFQATT, CDR2 SNEGSKA (reference sequence). The CDR3 is 17 amino acids. V shed 0 bases and J 5 bases; nucleotides not matched to a gene: 10. The CDR3 nucleotides are TGCAGTGCTAGAGATCTAGGGACAGCGGCTAATAATTCACCCCTCCACTTT. This encodes CSARDLGTAANNSPLHF.

The rearrangement joins TRBV6-5 to TRBJ2-3; D unclear. V lost 2 bases and J 0 bases, leaving 9 bases between the germline ends. This CDR3 is 15 amino acids long. The V gene's germline CDR1 is MNHEY and CDR2 SVGAGI. This CDR3 reads CASSYRAPSTDTQYF. In nucleotides, the CDR3 is TGTGCCAGCAGTTACCGAGCGCCTAGCACAGATACGCAGTATTTT.

This clonotype was observed a handful of times. The chain carries TRBV6-2 or TRBV6-3 and TRBJ1-6; tentative D call: TRBD1 (5 bases). The germline V and J ends were trimmed by 0 bases and 9 bases, with 12 bases remaining between them. Germline-derived CDR1 and CDR2 are MNHEY and SVGEGT. CDR3 length equals 15 residues. The CDR3 DNA follows: TGTGCCAGCAGTTACTCAGAGGGGTTGGGTTCACCCCTCCACTTT. This translates into CASSYSEGLGSPLHF.

This clonotype was observed a handful of times. V usage is TRBV28 and J usage is TRBJ2-5; no reliable D call. Per germline, CDR1 MDHEN and CDR2 SYDVKM. Trimming took 5 bases from V and 1 from J, leaving 11 bases between them. The CDR3 has 14 residues. This CDR3 reads CASSAPGLQETQYF. The CDR3 DNA reads TGTGCCAGCAGTGCCCCGGGCCTCCAAGAGACCCAGTACTTC.

The rearrangement joins TRBV6-1 to TRBJ1-2; D remains ambiguous. Germline CDR1 and CDR2: MNHNS and SASEGT. Trimming left V 10 bases short and J 0 bases short, with 15 bases between. This CDR3 region has 14 residues. CDR3 sequence (DNA): TGTGCCACAACAAGGGCCCAGACTAACTATGGCTACACCTTC. Translated: CATTRAQTNYGYTF.

The chain uses TRBV28 and TRBJ2-3, with 11 positions matching TRBD1. Germline V gene data show CDR1 as MDHEN and CDR2 as SYDVKM. The CDR3 runs to 18 residues. V dropped 2 bases and J dropped 3; count of bases not matched to a gene: 10. The CDR3 DNA reads as TGTGCCAGCAGTTTAAACGATCCGGGACAGGGGGATACAGATACGCAGTATTTT. Its protein product is CASSLNDPGQGDTDTQYF.

This clonotype was detected many times. This sequence joins TRBV5-1 and TRBJ2-3; TRBD1 matches 9 bases. The CDR3 loop spans 14 amino acids. The germline V gene has CDR1 SGHRS and CDR2 YFSETQ. The V and J ends lost 7 bases and 1 base, in that order; junction bases with no gene match: 4. CDR3 region: CASGRTGGTDTQYF. The CDR3 DNA reads as TGCGCCAGCGGCAGGACAGGGGGCACAGATACGCAGTATTTT. Drawing the rest from reference TRBV5-1 and TRBJ2-3, the complete variable domain is KAGVTQTPRYLIKTRGQQVTLSCSPISGHRSVSWYQQTPGQGLQFLFEYFSETQRNKGNFPGRFSGRQFSNSRSEMNVSTLELGDSALYLCASGRTGGTDTQYFGPGTRLTVL.

The chain recombines TRBV10-3 with TRBJ1-2; no firm D call. The germline CDR1 and CDR2 sequences are ENHRY and SYGVKD. The ends were cut back, 4 bases at V and 5 bases at J, with 14 bases in the middle. This CDR3 spans 14 amino acids. CDR3 in amino acids: CAISAALEYYGYTF. The CDR3 DNA follows: TGTGCCATCAGTGCAGCCTTAGAATATTATGGCTACACCTTC.

The chain couples TRBV20-1 to TRBJ2-1; TRBD2 matches 7 bases. The junction had 11 bases not matched to a gene; V was cut back by 6 bases and J by 6 bases. Germline values: CDR1 DFQATT, CDR2 SNEGSKA (reference sequence). This CDR3 has 14 amino acids. CDR3 coding DNA: TGCAGTGCAACGCTAGCGGAGCGATTCAATGAGCAGTTCTTC. It codes for CSATLAERFNEQFF.

This clonotype appeared a few times. This rearrangement joins TRBV12-3 or TRBV12-4 to TRBJ2-7; D may be TRBD1 (6 bases). The V gene lost 5 bases and the J gene lost 5 bases, with 10 bases spanning the gap. The CDR3 sequence is 12 residues long. The CDR3 is CASSAQGHEQYF. CDR3 sequence (DNA): TGTGCCAGCAGTGCACAGGGCCACGAGCAGTACTTC.

This clonotype has a handful of counts. This sequence joins TRBV18 and TRBJ2-2; D not certain. The germline V gene has CDR1 KGHSH and CDR2 LQKENI. The V gene lost 2 bases and the J gene lost 4 bases, with 8 bases spanning the gap. The CDR3 totals 14 residues. CDR3 amino acids: CASSPIGTTGELFF. The CDR3 DNA follows: TGTGCCAGCTCACCAATCGGCACCACCGGGGAGCTGTTTTTT.

V and J are TRBV4-3 and TRBJ2-2; perhaps TRBD1 as D (5 bases). The CDR3 consists of 17 residues. V gave up 3 bases and J gave up 2 bases, with 16 bases separating them. Germline CDR1 and CDR2: LGHNA and YSLEER. The CDR3 protein is CASSQRPKGLNTGELFF. DNA of the CDR3: TGCGCCAGCAGCCAGCGCCCGAAGGGGTTAAACACCGGGGAGCTGTTTTTT.

The genes are TRBV20-1 and TRBJ1-3; possible D gene TRBD1, 5 bases. The CDR3 consists of 14 residues. V was shortened by 1 base and J by 0 bases, with 7 bases between the two germline ends. Germline CDR1 reads DFQATT; CDR2 reads SNEGSKA (reference sequence). In DNA form, the CDR3 reads TGCAGTGCTAGAGGGGACGGCTCTGGAAACACCATATATTTT. It yields the protein CSARGDGSGNTIYF.

In its sample, this clonotype was seen a few times. This chain connects TRBV4-2 to TRBJ2-7, with D possibly being TRBD2 (5 bases). CDR1 is LGHNA and CDR2 is YNFKEQ in the germline V gene. The CDR3 has 15 amino acids. V was cut by 0 bases and J by 6 bases, with 15 bases left in between. The CDR3 loop is CASSQEVDRRREQYF. CDR3 nucleotide sequence: TGTGCCAGCAGCCAAGAGGTGGATAGGAGGCGCGAGCAGTACTTC.

V is TRBV6-1 and J is TRBJ2-2; D is ambiguous. V dropped 2 bases and J dropped 7 bases, with 17 bases sitting between them. CDR3 size: 16 residues. Germline CDR1 and CDR2: MNHNS and SASEGT. CDR3 sequence (DNA): TGTGCCAGCAGTGAACCGAACATGGGGTTTTTCGGGGAGCTGTTTTTT. Protein: CASSEPNMGFFGELFF.